These 26 T cell receptor beta chains were sequenced from one sample in a study of blood T cell repertoires in COVID-19. Libraries were prepared by immunoSEQ multiplex PCR; TCRdb keeps only in-frame clonotypes and omits some of them. This sample has about 310,000 clones, with around 86% found just once. The sequencing sample was made of peripheral blood. The receptors were gathered from a middle-aged man with active or convalescent COVID-19.

The rearrangement uses TRBV25-1 and TRBJ1-1; a possible D gene is TRBD1 (6 bases). The V gene lost 6 bases and the J gene lost 0 bases, with 20 bases spanning the gap. Germline CDR1 is MGHDK and CDR2 is SYGVNS. This CDR3 is 17 amino acids long. CDR3 bases: TGTGCCAGCAGGGGCGAACAGGGCGCCCTTTTGAACACTGAAGCTTTCTTT. Protein product: CASRGEQGALLNTEAFF.

This chain links TRBV18 with TRBJ2-3, with 12 bases matching TRBD2. The CDR3 length is 21 residues. From germline, CDR1 is KGHSH and CDR2 LQKENI. J gave up 1 base and V 2 bases, and 16 bases lay outside the gene matches. CDR3 protein: CASSPSLVGLAGGRRTDTQYF. The CDR3 DNA reads TGTGCCAGCTCACCATCGCTGGTAGGGCTAGCGGGGGGGCGACGCACAGATACGCAGTATTTT. The full variable domain, its missing parts supplied by reference TRBV18 and TRBJ2-3, is NAGVMQNPRHLVRRRGQEARLRCSPMKGHSHVYWYRQLPEEGLKFMVYLQKENIIDESGMPKERFSAEFPKEGPSILRIQQVVRGDSAAYFCASSPSLVGLAGGRRTDTQYFGPGTRLTVL.

V is TRBV19 and J is TRBJ2-7, with 7 bases fitting TRBD1. This CDR3 is built from 14 residues. V lost 6 bases to trimming and J lost 0 bases; unmatched junction nucleotides: 5. CDR1 is LNHDA and CDR2 is SQIVND in the germline V gene (reference sequence). CDR3 residues: CASRRDRNSYEQYF. For the CDR3, the DNA is TGTGCCAGTAGACGGGACAGAAACTCCTACGAGCAGTACTTC.

The J gene is TRBJ2-1, the V gene TRBV21-1; the table's D call TRBD2 went unverified against the DNA. TRBV21-1 is designated a pseudogene. The CDR3 spans 14 residues. CDR3 sequence: CASTSGGSGNEQFF. In nucleotides, the CDR3 is TGTGCCAGCACCTCGGGAGGGTCAGGGAATGAGCAGTTCTTC.

The chain combines TRBV14 with TRBJ1-2, with 8 nucleotides matching TRBD1. Germline CDR1 reads SGHDN; CDR2 reads FVKESK. This CDR3 spans 13 amino acids. V lost 3 bases, J lost 3 bases, and 0 bases stayed unmatched. CDR3 coding DNA: TGTGCCAGCAGCCAGGGACAGGACTATGGCTACACCTTC. Translating gives CASSQGQDYGYTF.

The J gene is TRBJ2-2, the V gene TRBV19; 10 bases agree with TRBD2. In germline, CDR1 is LNHDA, CDR2 SQIVND (reference sequence). The CDR3 spans 15 residues. V shed 5 bases and J 8 bases; nucleotides not matched to a gene: 8. CDR3 residues: CASSSQASGSGELFF. The CDR3 coding sequence is TGTGCCAGTAGTTCCCAGGCTAGCGGGAGTGGGGAGCTGTTTTTT. The full variable domain, completed using reference TRBV19 and TRBJ2-2, is DGGITQSPKYLFRKEGQNVTLSCEQNLNHDAMYWYRQDPGQGLRLIYYSQIVNDFQKGDIAEGYSVSREKKESFPLTVTSAQKNPTAFYLCASSSQASGSGELFFGEGSRLTVL.

The chain carries TRBV24-1 and TRBJ2-1; 8 nucleotides line up with TRBD1. V gave up 5 bases and J gave up 3 bases; unmatched junction bases: 8. CDR1 is KGHDR, CDR2 SFDVKD, per germline. The CDR3 totals 16 residues. The CDR3 spells CATSAHPGQGYNEQFF. Here the CDR3 DNA reads TGTGCCACCAGTGCCCACCCCGGACAGGGCTACAATGAGCAGTTCTTC.

The rearrangement links TRBV2 to TRBJ2-5, with TRBD2 matching over 8 bases. The CDR3 extends over 14 amino acids. The V and J ends lost 6 bases and 5 bases, in that order; junction bases with no gene match: 8. The germline CDR1 and CDR2 sequences are SNHLY and FYNNEI. CDR3 protein: CASSQLAVEETQYF. DNA for the CDR3: TGTGCCAGCAGCCAACTAGCGGTGGAGGAGACCCAGTACTTC.

Here the CDR3 DNA reads TGTGCCAGCAGCCTCGACAGAGTCTCCTACGAGCAGTACTTC. Encoded protein: CASSLDRVSYEQYF. The genes are TRBV11-3 and TRBJ2-7; TRBD1 is a possible D gene (5 bases). V was clipped by 5 bases and J by 0 bases, with 11 bases between them. Per germline, CDR1 SGHNT and CDR2 YENEEA. The CDR3 is made up of 14 amino acids.

The chain carries TRBV18 and TRBJ2-5, with 9 bases lining up with TRBD1. Germline CDR1 reads KGHSH; CDR2 reads LQKENI. V dropped 4 bases and J dropped 4; count of bases not matched to a gene: 4. This CDR3 has 14 residues. Written as DNA, the CDR3 is TGTGCCAGCTCACAGGGACAGGGAAGAGAGACCCAGTACTTC. Encoded protein: CASSQGQGRETQYF.

The chain links TRBV30 to TRBJ2-7; 7 bases match TRBD2. Looked up from germline, CDR1 is GTSNPN and CDR2 is SVGIG (reference sequence). The CDR3 is 14 residues long. With 0 bases clipped from V and 2 bases from J, the junction kept 4 bases outside the gene matches. CDR3 nucleotide sequence: TGTGCCTGGAGTGTACTAGCGACTGCCTACGAGCAGTACTTC. It codes for CAWSVLATAYEQYF. Full variable domain (remainder filled in from reference TRBV30 and TRBJ2-7): SQTIHQWPATLVQPVGSPLSLECTVEGTSNPNLYWYRQAAGRGLQLLFYSVGIGQISSEVPQNLSASRPQDRQFILSSKKLLLSDSGFYLCAWSVLATAYEQYFGPGTRLTVT.

The V call is TRBV30, the J call TRBJ2-3, with D possibly TRBD2 on 5 matching bases. The CDR3 length is 15 residues. Trimming removed 0 bases from V and 2 bases from J, with 12 bases in between. Germline CDR1 is GTSNPN and CDR2 is SVGIG (reference sequence). The CDR3 here is CAWSVRRALTDTQYF. CDR3 nucleotides: TGTGCCTGGAGTGTTAGGCGGGCGCTCACAGATACGCAGTATTTT.

In regard to this clone: Additional DNA sequences in this sample encode the identical CDR3. The chain carries TRBV28 and TRBJ1-5; unclear D gene. CDR1 is MDHEN and CDR2 is SYDVKM in the germline V gene. With 5 bases removed from V and 7 bases from J, the gap between germline ends came to 12 bases. This CDR3 has 13 amino acids. In nucleotides, the CDR3 is TGTGCCAGCAGTCCGACGGGAGGACAGCCCCAGCATTTT. It codes for CASSPTGGQPQHF.

The chain couples TRBV9 to TRBJ1-4; TRBD1 matches 8 bases. Looked up from germline, CDR1 is SGDLS and CDR2 is YYNGEE. The CDR3 runs 16 residues. With 0 bases clipped from V and 5 bases from J, the junction kept 6 bases outside the gene matches. CDR3 sequence reads: CASSVATGGLNEKLFF. CDR3 bases: TGTGCCAGCAGCGTAGCTACAGGGGGGTTGAATGAAAAACTGTTTTTT.

In nucleotides, the CDR3 is TGTGCCACCTCGGGATCAGAAGATACGCAGTATTTT. It translates to CATSGSEDTQYF. This chain links TRBV24-1 with TRBJ2-3; possibly TRBD2 for D (5 bases). V shed 9 bases and J shed 5 bases, with 11 bases lying between them. This CDR3 is 12 amino acids long. Germline values: CDR1 KGHDR, CDR2 SFDVKD.

The rearrangement uses TRBV24-1 and TRBJ1-2; possibly TRBD1 for D (5 bases). The CDR3 has 14 amino acids. Trimming took 4 bases from V and 4 from J, leaving 12 bases between them. Germline V gene lookup returns CDR1 KGHDR and CDR2 SFDVKD. The CDR3 region is CATSDRHGGYGYTF. CDR3 DNA: TGTGCCACCAGTGACCGCCACGGGGGCTATGGCTACACCTTC.

The chain carries TRBV28 and TRBJ2-3; 10 bases align to TRBD1. Losses at the gene ends were 6 bases for V and 2 bases for J; bases not matched to a gene: 5. Germline values: CDR1 MDHEN, CDR2 SYDVKM. The CDR3 has 15 amino acids. The CDR3 DNA sequence: TGTGCCAGCAGCCTGGGACAGGGGAACACAGATACGCAGTATTTT. Protein product: CASSLGQGNTDTQYF.

The CDR3 DNA reads as TGTGCCAGTAGTCTCGGGACTAGCAGGAGAATTGAGACCCAGTACTTC. Protein: CASSLGTSRRIETQYF. The chain combines TRBV19 with TRBJ2-5, with 9 bases fitting TRBD2. This CDR3 comprises 16 residues. Germline CDR1 and CDR2: LNHDA and SQIVND (reference sequence). The J segment lost 5 bases and the V segment lost 5 bases, leaving 12 bases of the junction unmatched.

CDR3 DNA: TGTGCCTGGAGAGCTTCACGGACAGCCTATGGCTACACCTTC. Its translation: CAWRASRTAYGYTF. This rearrangement joins TRBV30 to TRBJ1-2; weak D call: TRBD1 (6 bases). Trimming left V 3 bases short and J 4 bases short, with 15 bases between. Germline CDR1 is GTSNPN and CDR2 is SVGIG (reference sequence). The CDR3 covers 14 residues.

The CDR3 spells CASSQDQGHETQYF. In nucleotides, the CDR3 is TGTGCCAGCAGCCAAGATCAGGGGCACGAGACCCAGTACTTC. The chain recombines TRBV3-1 (or the pseudogene TRBV3-2) with TRBJ2-5; TRBD1 is a possible D gene (6 bases). This CDR3 comprises 14 residues. Trimming took off 0 bases at V and 5 bases at J, with 10 bases between the two ends. The germline V gene has CDR1 LGHDT and CDR2 YNNKEL (reference sequence).

J is TRBJ2-1 and V is TRBV7-3; no clear D gene. Germline lookup yields CDR1 SGHTA and CDR2 FQGTGA. The CDR3 has 13 residues. V lost 3 bases to trimming and J lost 8 bases, with 11 bases between them. The DNA for the CDR3 is TGTGCCAGCAGCTTTTCGAGAGGCGATGAGCAGTTCTTC. Translation: CASSFSRGDEQFF.

This clone was seen a handful of times. The V gene is TRBV11-2, the J gene TRBJ1-2, with D perhaps TRBD1 (5 bases). The CDR3 has 12 amino acids. CDR1 is SGHAT, CDR2 FQNNGV, per germline. V dropped 0 bases and J dropped 6 bases, with 5 bases sitting between them. In DNA form, the CDR3 reads TGTGCCAGCAGCTTAGAAGGGGATGGCTACACCTTC. As protein: CASSLEGDGYTF.

This rearrangement joins TRBV27 to TRBJ2-3; D not certain. CDR1 MNHEY and CDR2 SMNVEV come from the germline V gene (reference sequence). V was trimmed by 5 bases and J by 4 bases, leaving 7 bases between them. The CDR3 contains 12 residues. CDR3 residues: CASSPSADTQYF. The DNA of the CDR3 is TGTGCCAGCAGTCCCAGCGCAGATACGCAGTATTTT.

The chain's CDR3 is CASSEITRGETQYF. The CDR3, as DNA: TGTGCCAGCAGTGAGATTACCCGCGGAGAGACCCAGTACTTC. This chain joins TRBV6-1 and TRBJ2-5, with D unclear. V lost 3 bases and J 4 bases, leaving 12 bases between the germline ends. Germline V gene data show CDR1 as MNHNS and CDR2 as SASEGT. The CDR3 extends over 14 amino acids.

The CDR3, as DNA: TGTGCCGGAGGGACAGGGAACTCCTACGAGCAGTACTTC. This gives the protein CAGGTGNSYEQYF. The chain carries TRBV30 and TRBJ2-7; 9 bases align to TRBD1. This CDR3 has 13 amino acids. Germline V gene lookup returns CDR1 GTSNPN and CDR2 SVGIG (reference sequence). With V trimmed by 8 bases and J by 0 bases, 5 bases remained unmatched.

This clone appeared once. The V and J genes are TRBV5-1 and TRBJ1-1; TRBD1 matches at 8 bases. CDR3 size: 13 residues. Losses at the gene ends were 4 bases for V and 5 bases for J; bases not matched to a gene: 4. CDR1 and CDR2 (germline): SGHRS, YFSETQ. In DNA, the CDR3 is TGCGCCAGCAGCCAGGGGGCAGGGACTGAAGCTTTCTTT. Protein: CASSQGAGTEAFF.